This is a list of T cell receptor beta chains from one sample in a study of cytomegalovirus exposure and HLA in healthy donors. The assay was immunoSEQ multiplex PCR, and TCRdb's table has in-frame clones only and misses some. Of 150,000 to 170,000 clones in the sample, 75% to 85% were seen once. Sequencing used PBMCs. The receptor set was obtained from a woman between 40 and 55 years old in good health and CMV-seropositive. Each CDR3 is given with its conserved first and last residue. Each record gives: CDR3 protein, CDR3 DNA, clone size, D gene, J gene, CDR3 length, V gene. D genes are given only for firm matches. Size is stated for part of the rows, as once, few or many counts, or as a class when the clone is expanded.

CDR3: CASSSEGAGTGILETQYF; DNA: TGTGCCAGCAGCTCGGAAGGAGCCGGGACAGGGATCCTGGAGACCCAGTACTTC; size: -; D: TRBD1; J: TRBJ2-5; length: 18; V: TRBV7-7
CDR3: CASSVLAGPNTGELFF; DNA: TGTGCCAGCAGTGTGCTAGCGGGGCCGAACACCGGGGAGCTGTTTTTT; size: -; D: TRBD2; J: TRBJ2-2; length: 16; V: TRBV2
CDR3: CSLLGERGNTIYF; DNA: TGCAGCCTCCTAGGGGAAAGGGGAAACACCATATATTTT; size: -; D: -; J: TRBJ1-3; length: 13; V: TRBV29-1
CDR3: CASSRTSGNPCNEQFF; DNA: TGTGCCAGTAGCCGGACTAGCGGGAATCCCTGCAATGAGCAGTTCTTC; size: -; D: TRBD2; J: TRBJ2-1; length: 16; V: TRBV19
CDR3: CAWRREVLTDTQYF; DNA: TGTGCCTGGAGGCGGGAAGTACTCACAGATACGCAGTATTTT; size: -; D: -; J: TRBJ2-3; length: 14; V: TRBV30
CDR3: CASSLIRDIAFLGNTEAFF; DNA: TGTGCCAGCAGCCTTATCCGGGACATAGCATTTCTCGGAAACACTGAAGCTTTCTTT; size: -; D: -; J: TRBJ1-1; length: 19; V: TRBV7-9
CDR3: CSGLSGQGNNEQFF; DNA: TGCAGCGGATTGTCGGGACAGGGTAATAATGAGCAGTTCTTC; size: -; D: TRBD1; J: TRBJ2-1; length: 14; V: TRBV29-1
CDR3: CASSATGYNEQFF; DNA: TGTGCCAGCAGCGCTACAGGCTACAATGAGCAGTTCTTC; size: -; D: -; J: TRBJ2-1; length: 13; V: TRBV9
CDR3: CASKLAAGLYEQYF; DNA: TGTGCCAGCAAACTCGCGGCTGGTTTATACGAGCAGTACTTC; size: -; D: -; J: TRBJ2-7; length: 14; V: TRBV28
CDR3: CASSPLNEVNTEAFF; DNA: TGTGCCAGCAGCCCTCTCAATGAGGTGAACACTGAAGCTTTCTTT; size: -; D: -; J: TRBJ1-1; length: 15; V: TRBV9
CDR3: CASSPGLAGVHEQYF; DNA: TGTGCCAGCAGCCCCGGACTAGCGGGAGTCCACGAGCAGTACTTC; size: -; D: TRBD2; J: TRBJ2-7; length: 15; V: TRBV7-9
CDR3: CASSLAGHHQPQHF; DNA: TGTGCCAGCAGTTTGGCAGGGCACCATCAGCCCCAGCATTTT; size: once; D: -; J: TRBJ1-5; length: 14; V: TRBV27
CDR3: CSVGIGKRVPNTEAFF; DNA: TGCAGCGTTGGTATCGGGAAACGTGTCCCTAACACTGAAGCTTTCTTT; size: -; D: -; J: TRBJ1-1; length: 16; V: TRBV29-1
CDR3: CASSYSRLTEAFF; DNA: TGTGCCAGCAGTTACTCCCGGTTGACTGAAGCTTTCTTT; size: few; D: -; J: TRBJ1-1; length: 13; V: TRBV6-6
CDR3: CASSFSAGLAGSNEQFF; DNA: TGTGCCAGCAGTTTCTCCGCGGGACTAGCGGGTTCAAATGAGCAGTTCTTC; size: -; D: TRBD2; J: TRBJ2-1; length: 17; V: TRBV27
CDR3: CASSPGVREQYF; DNA: TGTGCCAGCAGCCCAGGGGTCCGCGAGCAGTACTTC; size: -; D: -; J: TRBJ2-7; length: 12; V: TRBV28
CDR3: CASSSRTGGNQPQHF; DNA: TGTGCCAGCAGCTCCCGGACAGGGGGGAATCAGCCCCAGCATTTT; size: -; D: TRBD1; J: TRBJ1-5; length: 15; V: TRBV7-2
CDR3: CASGASGKGGDEQFF; DNA: TGTGCCTCTGGGGCTAGCGGGAAAGGAGGGGATGAGCAGTTCTTC; size: -; D: TRBD2; J: TRBJ2-1; length: 15; V: TRBV28
CDR3: CASSELRVNEQFF; DNA: TGTGCCAGCAGTGAATTGAGAGTCAATGAGCAGTTCTTC; size: -; D: -; J: TRBJ2-1; length: 13; V: TRBV25-1
CDR3: CASSWPTGGASGANVLTF; DNA: TGTGCCAGCAGCTGGCCGACGGGGGGAGCCTCTGGGGCCAACGTCCTGACTTTC; size: few; D: TRBD2; J: TRBJ2-6; length: 18; V: TRBV11-2
CDR3: CASSQWSDNEQFF; DNA: TGTGCCAGCAGCCAATGGTCAGACAATGAGCAGTTCTTC; size: -; D: -; J: TRBJ2-1; length: 13; V: TRBV4-2
CDR3: CASSGLAGVTDTQYF; DNA: TGTGCCAGCAGTGGACTAGCGGGAGTAACAGATACGCAGTATTTT; size: -; D: TRBD2; J: TRBJ2-3; length: 15; V: TRBV28
CDR3: CASSLDGNEAFF; DNA: TGCGCCAGCAGCTTGGACGGGAATGAAGCTTTCTTT; size: -; D: -; J: TRBJ1-1; length: 12; V: TRBV5-1
CDR3: CASRSQGHSNQPQHF; DNA: TGTGCCAGCAGGTCCCAGGGGCATAGCAATCAGCCCCAGCATTTT; size: once; D: -; J: TRBJ1-5; length: 15; V: TRBV6-1
CDR3: CASSWGTSGGLYNEQFF; DNA: TGCGCCAGCAGCTGGGGGACTAGCGGGGGTCTCTACAATGAGCAGTTCTTC; size: -; D: TRBD2; J: TRBJ2-1; length: 17; V: TRBV5-1
CDR3: CASSRRTPNRREQYF; DNA: TGTGCCAGCAGCCGCCGGACTCCCAATCGTAGAGAGCAGTACTTC; size: -; D: -; J: TRBJ2-7; length: 15; V: TRBV11-3
CDR3: CASSVRTGAAEQYF; DNA: TGTGCCAGCAGTGTACGGACAGGGGCGGCCGAGCAGTACTTC; size: -; D: TRBD1; J: TRBJ2-7; length: 14; V: TRBV6-1
CDR3: CASSLTGQSNSPLHF; DNA: TGTGCCAGCAGTTTAACGGGACAGTCTAATTCACCCCTCCACTTT; size: -; D: TRBD1; J: TRBJ1-6; length: 15; V: TRBV27
CDR3: CASSPTRVNTEAFF; DNA: TGCGCCAGCAGCCCCACCCGGGTGAACACTGAAGCTTTCTTT; size: -; D: -; J: TRBJ1-1; length: 14; V: TRBV5-1
CDR3: CASSYNQGRGTEAFF; DNA: TGTGCCAGCAGTTACAATCAGGGTAGGGGCACTGAAGCTTTCTTT; size: -; D: -; J: TRBJ1-1; length: 15; V: TRBV6-5
CDR3: CASSSYAGALTDTQYF; DNA: TGTGCCAGCAGTTCTTACGCGGGAGCCCTCACAGATACGCAGTATTTT; size: -; D: TRBD2; J: TRBJ2-3; length: 16; V: TRBV7-9
CDR3: CASRRETEAFF; DNA: TGCGCCAGCAGGAGGGAGACTGAAGCTTTCTTT; size: -; D: -; J: TRBJ1-1; length: 11; V: TRBV10-2
CDR3: CASSPRDSFSYNEQFF; DNA: TGTGCCAGCAGCCCCCGGGACAGTTTTTCCTACAATGAGCAGTTCTTC; size: -; D: TRBD1; J: TRBJ2-1; length: 16; V: TRBV7-2
CDR3: CASGLMRTSGSVGGEQFF; DNA: TGTGCTAGTGGTTTGATGAGGACTAGCGGGAGCGTGGGAGGCGAGCAGTTCTTC; size: -; D: TRBD2; J: TRBJ2-1; length: 18; V: TRBV12-5
CDR3: CASSLAGRGTEAFF; DNA: TGTGCCAGCAGCTTGGCGGGGCGGGGGACTGAAGCTTTCTTT; size: few; D: -; J: TRBJ1-1; length: 14; V: TRBV5-4
CDR3: CASSLAGTGSGEQYF; DNA: TGTGCCAGCAGCTTAGCCGGGACAGGGTCGGGCGAGCAGTACTTC; size: -; D: TRBD1; J: TRBJ2-7; length: 15; V: TRBV7-8
CDR3: CASSPTPGINYEQYF; DNA: TGCGCCAGCAGCCCAACCCCGGGAATAAACTACGAGCAGTACTTC; size: -; D: -; J: TRBJ2-7; length: 15; V: TRBV4-1
CDR3: CAWSVPGLDSYNEQFF; DNA: TGTGCCTGGAGTGTACCGGGACTAGACTCCTACAATGAGCAGTTCTTC; size: few; D: TRBD2; J: TRBJ2-1; length: 16; V: TRBV30
CDR3: CASRLTGGEQFF; DNA: TGTGCCAGCAGGCTTACAGGGGGTGAGCAGTTCTTC; size: -; D: TRBD1; J: TRBJ2-1; length: 12; V: TRBV28
CDR3: CASSLHTLSGIYTEAFF; DNA: TGTGCCAGCAGTTTACATACCCTGTCAGGCATTTACACTGAAGCTTTCTTT; size: -; D: -; J: TRBJ1-1; length: 17; V: TRBV27
CDR3: CASSAGLLGNTIYF; DNA: TGTGCCAGCAGCGCAGGACTCCTTGGAAACACCATATATTTT; size: -; D: -; J: TRBJ1-3; length: 14; V: TRBV5-5
CDR3: CSAYNSDTQYF; DNA: TGCAGTGCTTATAATTCGGATACGCAGTATTTT; size: -; D: -; J: TRBJ2-3; length: 11; V: TRBV20-1
CDR3: CASSLEVGGRRREQYF; DNA: TGCGCCAGCAGCTTGGAGGTTGGCGGGAGAAGGCGCGAGCAGTACTTC; size: -; D: TRBD2; J: TRBJ2-7; length: 16; V: TRBV5-1
CDR3: CASSPGAGETQYF; DNA: TGCGCCAGCAGCCCGGGAGCGGGAGAGACCCAGTACTTC; size: -; D: -; J: TRBJ2-5; length: 13; V: TRBV5-1
CDR3: CASSFSAGELFF; DNA: TGTGCCAGCAGCTTCAGCGCCGGGGAGCTGTTTTTT; size: -; D: -; J: TRBJ2-2; length: 12; V: TRBV11-3
CDR3: CASSQAWGPYETQYF; DNA: TGTGCCAGCAGCCAAGCTTGGGGGCCCTATGAGACCCAGTACTTC; size: -; D: -; J: TRBJ2-5; length: 15; V: TRBV14
CDR3: CASSSRDRGAGELFF; DNA: TGCGCCAGCAGCTCGAGGGACAGGGGGGCCGGGGAGCTGTTTTTT; size: -; D: TRBD1; J: TRBJ2-2; length: 15; V: TRBV5-1
CDR3: CASSVGGQGQPQHF; DNA: TGTGCCAGCAGCGTGGGGGGTCAGGGCCAGCCCCAGCATTTT; size: -; D: -; J: TRBJ1-5; length: 14; V: TRBV9